The sequence of this T cell receptor beta chain was determined in a study of blood T cell repertoires in COVID-19. About the study: Samples representing acute and convalescent COVID-19 were sourced from the United States, Italy and Spain. T cells, B-cell-depleted T cells, or PBMCs provided the cDNA or gDNA that served as material.

As originally analysed: From reference gene primer amplification, estimates of nucleated cell counts were derived. TCRdb's copy holds only in-frame clones and misses some; the assay was immunoSEQ multiplex PCR. That table is the source of V, J and clone size, and D and trimming were worked out from the DNA. The top ten hold around 8.9% of the sample, which has around 250,000 clones, around four fifths seen once. This CDR3 has 15 residues. V dropped 5 bases and J dropped 2; count of bases not matched to a gene: 5. The germline V gene encodes CDR1 MNHEY and CDR2 SMNVEV (reference sequence). Sequencing was carried out using peripheral blood. This TCR came from a man aged 40-49 years with active or convalescent COVID-19. The rearrangement uses TRBV27 and TRBJ2-1, with 8 bases matching TRBD1. CDR3 sequence (DNA): TGTGCCAGCAGTCCCGGGACAGGAACCTACAATGAGCAGTTCTTC. Translating gives CASSPGTGTYNEQFF.